This T cell receptor (beta chain) was documented in a study of T-cell reconstitution after alpha-beta-depleted transplantation in children. A few counts support this clonotype. Its antigen remains unidentified. Study outcomes and limitations: After transplant, at about two months, alpha-beta T cells were reportedly derived from several hundred expanded graft clones. Several patients had high TCRbeta diversity at day 60; it came from surviving recipient T cells and thymic progenitors. Diversity and T-cell counts at one year after transplant derived mostly from new T cells.

The CDR3 length is 17 residues. The V gene end was trimmed by 0 bases and the J gene end by 1 base; junction bases not matched to a gene: 4. Germline V gene lookup returns CDR1 SGHTA and CDR2 FQGNSA. Unique molecular identifiers tagged the TCRbeta library. In TCRdb, the PCR reads were re-called with MiXCR into one record per CDR3 protein. The sample has some 840,000 distinct CDR3 sequences, roughly 15% seen once. This chain connects TRBV7-2 to TRBJ2-3, with 10 bases that match TRBD2. Source: PBMCs, mostly from graft donor cells, taken 360 days after TCRalphabeta/CD19-depleted stem cell transplant. The receptor comes from a male patient younger than 18 who had a stem cell transplant for acute lymphoblastic leukemia, so the T cells may come from the graft donor. DNA of the CDR3: TGTGCCAGCAGCTTAGCCGGGACTAGCGCACGCACAGATACGCAGTATTTT. Translated: CASSLAGTSARTDTQYF. Together with reference TRBV7-2 and TRBJ2-3, the CDR3 gives the full variable domain: GAGVSQSPSNKVTEKGKDVELRCDPISGHTALYWYRQSLGQGLEFLIYFQGNSAPDKSGLPSDRFSAERTGGSVSTLTIQRTQQEDSAVYLCASSLAGTSARTDTQYFGPGTRLTVL.